This T cell receptor (beta chain) appears in the sequencing data of a study of tumor and adjacent non-tumor tissue in lung cancer. Study findings and constraints: Significantly higher TCR diversity was found in tumor than normal lung.

Note on this clonotype: Its antigen is unknown.

The template was RNA from unsorted bulk tissue. More than 3 cm separated this lung sample from the edge of the tumor. Three rounds of nested PCR, following a modified ARM-PCR protocol, produced the TCRbeta library. MiXCR was run by TCRdb on the multiplex PCR reads, yielding one entry per CDR3 protein. The sample has about 86,000 distinct CDR3 sequences, more than 75% seen once. The junction had 7 bases not matched to a gene; V was cut back by 4 bases and J by 8 bases. The germline V gene has CDR1 SGHRS and CDR2 YFSETQ. This CDR3 has 15 residues. The V call is TRBV5-1, the J call TRBJ2-1, with TRBD2 matching 12 bases. The sequenced sample was distant non-tumor lung tissue. The TCR sequence derives from a woman aged 50 to 65 with non-small cell lung cancer. In DNA, the CDR3 is TGCGCCAGCAGCCCGACTAGCGGGAGTGTCGATGAGCAGTTCTTC. Translation: CASSPTSGSVDEQFF.